The next 5 T cell receptor beta chains were all read from a single sample in a study of cytomegalovirus exposure and HLA in healthy donors. PCR was performed using 60 Vbeta and 13 Jbeta primers. Here immunoSEQ multiplex PCR was the method, and the copy in TCRdb shows in-frame clones only, minus some. The sample includes approximately 190,000 clones, 82% of them seen just once. Material for sequencing was PBMCs. These receptor sequences come from a woman aged 18-30 years in good health and CMV-seronegative.

The chain couples TRBV5-1 to TRBJ2-2, with 7 bases identical to TRBD1. V trimming: 0 bases; J trimming: 4 bases; junction bases outside the gene matches: 3. Germline values: CDR1 SGHRS, CDR2 YFSETQ. This CDR3 is built from 15 residues. CDR3 residues: CASSLGYRGTGELFF. The CDR3 DNA reads TGCGCCAGCAGCTTGGGGTACAGGGGCACCGGGGAGCTGTTTTTT.

CDR3 nucleotides: TGCGCCAGCAGCCACGGATCAGGGGGTAAAGGAAATAGTCTGATCTATGGCTACACCTTC. It codes for CASSHGSGGKGNSLIYGYTF. This rearrangement joins TRBV4-1 to TRBJ1-2; 7 nucleotides match TRBD1. J lost 4 bases, V lost 3 bases, and 23 bases had no gene match. The germline V gene has CDR1 MGHRA and CDR2 YSYEKL. CDR3 size: 20 residues.

J is TRBJ2-3 and V is TRBV30; 13 bases are a match to TRBD2. Trimming took 6 bases from V and 5 from J; bases not matched to a gene: 11. Germline-derived CDR1 and CDR2 are GTSNPN and SVGIG (reference sequence). The CDR3 sequence is 16 residues long. CDR3 sequence reads: CACSPGLAGDGDTQYF. The CDR3 DNA sequence: TGTGCCTGTTCACCCGGACTAGCGGGAGACGGAGATACGCAGTATTTT.

This rearrangement joins TRBV6-1 to TRBJ2-7, with D maybe TRBD2 (5 bases). Between the trimmed V and J ends, which lost 2 bases and 3 bases, there was a span of 8 bases. The CDR3 covers 13 residues. Germline V gene data show CDR1 as MNHNS and CDR2 as SASEGT. The CDR3 reads CASSETGIYEQYF. In DNA form, the CDR3 reads TGTGCCAGCAGTGAAACCGGGATCTACGAGCAGTACTTC.

This chain links TRBV27 with TRBJ1-1; 11 bases agree with TRBD1. Germline-derived CDR1 and CDR2 are MNHEY and SMNVEV (reference sequence). The CDR3 is 16 residues long. V dropped 3 bases and J dropped 1; count of bases not matched to a gene: 4. The CDR3 is CASSFGQGAKNTEAFF. CDR3 coding DNA: TGTGCCAGCAGTTTTGGACAGGGGGCGAAGAACACTGAAGCTTTCTTT.